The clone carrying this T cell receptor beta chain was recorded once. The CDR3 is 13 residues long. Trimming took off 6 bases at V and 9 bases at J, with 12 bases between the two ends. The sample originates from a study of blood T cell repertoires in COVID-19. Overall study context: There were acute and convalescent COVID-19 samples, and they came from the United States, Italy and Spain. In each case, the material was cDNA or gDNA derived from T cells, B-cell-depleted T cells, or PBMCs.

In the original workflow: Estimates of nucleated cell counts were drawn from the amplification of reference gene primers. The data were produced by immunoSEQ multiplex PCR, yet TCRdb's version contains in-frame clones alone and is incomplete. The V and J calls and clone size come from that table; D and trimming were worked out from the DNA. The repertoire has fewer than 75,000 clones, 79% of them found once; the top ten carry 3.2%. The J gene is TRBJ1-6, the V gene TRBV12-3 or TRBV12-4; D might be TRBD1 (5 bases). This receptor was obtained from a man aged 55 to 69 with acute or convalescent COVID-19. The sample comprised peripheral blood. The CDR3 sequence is CASSLGVGSPLHF. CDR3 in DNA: TGTGCCAGCAGCCTAGGGGTTGGTTCACCCCTCCACTTT.